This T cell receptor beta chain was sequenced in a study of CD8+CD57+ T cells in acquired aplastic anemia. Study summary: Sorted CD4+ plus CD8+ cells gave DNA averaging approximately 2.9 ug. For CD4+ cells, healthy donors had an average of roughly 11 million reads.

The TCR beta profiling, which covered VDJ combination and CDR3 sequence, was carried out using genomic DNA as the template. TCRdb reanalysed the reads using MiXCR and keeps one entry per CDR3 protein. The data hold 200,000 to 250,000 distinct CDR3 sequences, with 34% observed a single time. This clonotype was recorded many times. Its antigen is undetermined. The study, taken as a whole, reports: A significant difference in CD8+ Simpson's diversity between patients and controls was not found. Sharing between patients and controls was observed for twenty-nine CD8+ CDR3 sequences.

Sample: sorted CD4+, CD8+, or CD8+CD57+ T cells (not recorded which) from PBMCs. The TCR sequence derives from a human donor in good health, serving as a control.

The CDR3 sequence is CSATRGTGFNEQYF. The CDR3, as DNA: TGCAGTGCTACCAGGGGGACAGGGTTCAACGAGCAGTACTTC. The chain joins TRBV20-1 to TRBJ2-7; 9 bases agree with TRBD1. The CDR3 length is 14 residues. CDR1 DFQATT and CDR2 SNEGSKA come from the germline V gene (reference sequence). V shed 4 bases, J shed 5 bases, and the junction held 9 bases outside the gene matches.